Below are 25 T cell receptor beta chains sequenced from a single sample in a study of blood T cell repertoires in COVID-19. The protocol was immunoSEQ multiplex PCR, while the TCRdb copy is restricted to in-frame clones and leaves out a portion. The data contain about 170,000 clones, roughly 82% of them singletons. Specimen: peripheral blood. The receptors stem from a woman in her 70s with acute or convalescent COVID-19.

The genes are TRBV5-5 and TRBJ2-1, with 11 bases that match TRBD2. This CDR3 has 15 amino acids. The germline CDR1 and CDR2 sequences are SGHKS and YYEKEE (reference sequence). The J segment lost 1 base and the V segment lost 5 bases, leaving 2 bases of the junction unmatched. The CDR3: CASSSSGGSYNEQFF. CDR3 bases: TGTGCCAGCAGTTCTAGCGGGGGGTCCTACAATGAGCAGTTCTTC.

The chain uses TRBV5-1 and TRBJ1-2; D is undetermined. This CDR3 is 11 amino acids long. Germline assignment: CDR1 SGHRS and CDR2 YFSETQ. Between the trimmed V and J ends, which lost 5 bases and 5 bases, there was a span of 7 bases. The DNA of the CDR3 is TGCGCCAGCAGGCAGGATTATGGCTACACCTTC. This codes for CASRQDYGYTF.

V gene TRBV2 combines with J gene TRBJ1-5; D is undetermined. This CDR3 has 14 residues. V was clipped by 3 bases and J by 5 bases, with 11 bases between them. CDR1 is SNHLY and CDR2 is FYNNEI in the germline V gene. CDR3 sequence reads: CASSDVGRDQPQHF. DNA for the CDR3: TGTGCCAGCAGTGACGTAGGGAGAGATCAGCCCCAGCATTTT.

The chain uses TRBV7-2 and TRBJ2-1; no clear D. The V and J ends lost 3 bases and 5 bases respectively, with 11 bases between them. Germline V lookup: CDR1 SGHTA, CDR2 FQGNSA. The length of the CDR3 is 14 residues. The CDR3 DNA reads TGTGCCAGCAGCTTTCGGAGCGAACACAATGAGCAGTTCTTC. This sequence encodes CASSFRSEHNEQFF.

The chain recombines TRBV28 with TRBJ1-4; a weak D match, TRBD1 (6 bases). Trimming cost V 6 bases and J 7 bases, with 12 bases left between them. Germline loops: CDR1 MDHEN, CDR2 SYDVKM. The CDR3 extends over 13 amino acids. The CDR3 sequence: CASRSGGGEKLFF. The CDR3, as DNA: TGTGCCAGCAGATCTGGGGGCGGTGAAAAACTGTTTTTT. Based on the CDR3 plus reference TRBV28 and TRBJ1-4, the full variable domain is DVKVTQSSRYLVKRTGEKVFLECVQDMDHENMFWYRQDPGLGLRLIYFSYDVKMKEKGDIPEGYSVSREKKERFSLILESASTNQTSMYLCASRSGGGEKLFFGSGTQLSVL.

This clone was picked up one time. The gene calls are TRBV18 and TRBJ2-7; D gene ambiguous. The V end was cut by 3 bases, the J end by 4 bases, with 7 bases between. The germline V gene encodes CDR1 KGHSH and CDR2 LQKENI. CDR3 length: 12 residues. The CDR3 DNA sequence: TGTGCCAGCTCACCGACTGGATACGAGCAGTACTTC. Translation gives CASSPTGYEQYF.

This chain links TRBV7-3 with TRBJ1-1; D possibly corresponds to TRBD1 (5 bases). V was clipped by 4 bases and J by 3 bases, with 9 bases between them. Germline values: CDR1 SGHTA, CDR2 FQGTGA. This CDR3 is 13 amino acids long. DNA for the CDR3: TGTGCCAGCAGCTACAGGCTTCACACTGAAGCTTTCTTT. It codes for CASSYRLHTEAFF.

This clone appeared a single time. The CDR3 sequence: CAIRTGGRETQYF. The CDR3 DNA follows: TGTGCCATTCGGACAGGGGGGAGAGAGACCCAGTACTTC. The chain recombines TRBV28 with TRBJ2-5, with 10 bases aligning to TRBD1. Germline V gives CDR1 MDHEN, CDR2 SYDVKM. The V and J ends lost 10 bases and 4 bases, in that order; junction bases with no gene match: 6. The CDR3 length is 13 residues.

The chain employs TRBV19 and TRBJ2-3, with 11 positions matching TRBD2. Trimming removed 10 bases from V and 3 bases from J; junction bases left unmatched: 12. The CDR3 contains 16 residues. Germline V gene lookup returns CDR1 LNHDA and CDR2 SQIVND (reference sequence). As DNA, the CDR3 is TGTGCCACCCAAGGCGGTCCTAGCGGGGGGACAGATACGCAGTATTTT. This codes for CATQGGPSGGTDTQYF.

The J gene is TRBJ1-4, the V gene TRBV4-1; D call uncertain. The V and J ends lost 3 bases and 8 bases respectively, with 7 bases between them. CDR1 and CDR2 (germline): MGHRA, YSYEKL. The CDR3 length is 12 residues. Written as DNA, the CDR3 is TGCGCCAGCAGCCATCCTACGGAAAAACTGTTTTTT. It specifies CASSHPTEKLFF.

This clone was seen more than once but under ten times. This chain joins TRBV25-1 and TRBJ2-3; 9 bases are shared with TRBD2. This CDR3 is 16 amino acids long. Germline CDR1 reads MGHDK; CDR2 reads SYGVNS. Trimming cost V 5 bases and J 5 bases; bases outside gene matches: 11. The CDR3 loop reads CASSPFSGSNKDTQYF. For the CDR3, the DNA is TGTGCCAGCAGTCCATTTAGCGGGAGTAACAAAGATACGCAGTATTTT.

V gene TRBV4-2 combines with J gene TRBJ2-3; TRBD2 matches 10 bases. V shed 0 bases, J shed 3 bases, and the junction held 6 bases outside the gene matches. This CDR3 region has 17 residues. The germline V gene has CDR1 LGHNA and CDR2 YNFKEQ. In DNA form, the CDR3 reads TGTGCCAGCAGCCAAGATATACTAGCGGGGAGAACAGATACGCAGTATTTT. Translating it yields CASSQDILAGRTDTQYF.

This sequence joins TRBV4-1 and TRBJ2-1, with D perhaps TRBD2 (5 bases). Germline values: CDR1 MGHRA, CDR2 YSYEKL. This CDR3 is 16 amino acids long. Trimming removed 1 base at V and 0 bases at J, with 10 bases between. CDR3 region: CASSQVLAGSYNEQFF. DNA of the CDR3: TGCGCCAGCAGCCAAGTGCTAGCAGGCTCCTACAATGAGCAGTTCTTC.

The chain uses TRBV24-1 and TRBJ1-5; tentative D call: TRBD1 (5 bases). There are 16 residues in the CDR3. The germline V gene has CDR1 KGHDR and CDR2 SFDVKD. Trimming removed 4 bases from V and 2 bases from J, with 14 bases in between. The CDR3 region has the DNA TGTGCCACCAGTGAGGGGGATTGGGGGGGCAATCAGCCCCAGCATTTT. Its translation: CATSEGDWGGNQPQHF.

This clone was detected only once. This chain links TRBV13 with TRBJ1-1, with D unresolved. The ends were cut back, 7 bases at V and 5 bases at J, with 17 bases in the middle. The CDR3 consists of 14 residues. Looked up from germline, CDR1 is PRHDT and CDR2 is FYEKMQ (reference sequence). The CDR3 sequence is CASTPQTGSTEAFF. As DNA, the CDR3 is TGTGCCAGCACCCCCCAGACGGGGTCAACTGAAGCTTTCTTT.

The chain links TRBV6-5 to TRBJ1-3, with 7 bases identical to TRBD1. The CDR3 totals 15 residues. Looked up from germline, CDR1 is MNHEY and CDR2 is SVGAGI. The ends lost 4 bases at V and 4 bases at J; junction bases unmatched: 7. In nucleotides, the CDR3 is TGTGCCAGCAGTTTGACCAGGGGGTCCGGAAACACCATATATTTT. It codes for CASSLTRGSGNTIYF.

The gene calls are TRBV4-1 and TRBJ1-2; D unresolved. The germline gives CDR1 MGHRA, CDR2 YSYEKL. Trimming removed 2 bases from V and 0 bases from J, with 13 bases in between. There are 16 residues in the CDR3. The CDR3 protein is CASSQNSQIPNYGYTF. The CDR3 DNA reads TGCGCCAGCAGCCAAAATTCACAGATCCCTAACTATGGCTACACCTTC.

The J gene is TRBJ1-1, the V gene TRBV18, with D perhaps TRBD1 (5 bases). The CDR3 has 17 residues. Germline loops: CDR1 KGHSH, CDR2 LQKENI. The V end lost 3 bases, the J end lost 0 bases, and 17 bases lay between the germline ends. This CDR3 reads CASSPDGRDVMNTEAFF. The CDR3, as DNA: TGTGCCAGCTCACCGGACGGGAGGGACGTTATGAACACTGAAGCTTTCTTT.

The chain carries TRBV29-1 and TRBJ1-4; D not certain. V was trimmed by 7 bases and J by 7 bases, leaving 16 bases between them. Per the germline V gene, CDR1 is SQVTM and CDR2 is ANQGSEA. The CDR3 contains 13 residues. CDR3: CSAGWQEGEKLFF. CDR3 nucleotide sequence: TGCAGCGCTGGGTGGCAGGAAGGTGAAAAACTGTTTTTT. Full variable domain (rest looked up from reference TRBV29-1 and TRBJ1-4): SAVISQKPSRDICQRGTSLTIQCQVDSQVTMMFWYRQQPGQSLTLIATANQGSEATYESGFVIDKFPISRPNLTFSTLTVSNMSPEDSSIYLCSAGWQEGEKLFFGSGTQLSVL.

CDR3 nucleotide sequence: TGCGCCAGCAGCTCGGGGGGGACCAATCAGCCCCAGCATTTT. It codes for CASSSGGTNQPQHF. The V call is TRBV5-1, the J call TRBJ1-5; tentatively, D is TRBD1 (5 bases). Trimming stripped 3 bases from V and 3 bases from J, with 10 bases between. The CDR3 is 14 residues long. Looked up from germline, CDR1 is SGHRS and CDR2 is YFSETQ. The variable domain in full, with the rest retrieved from reference TRBV5-1 and TRBJ1-5, is KAGVTQTPRYLIKTRGQQVTLSCSPISGHRSVSWYQQTPGQGLQFLFEYFSETQRNKGNFPGRFSGRQFSNSRSEMNVSTLELGDSALYLCASSSGGTNQPQHFGDGTRLSIL.

V is TRBV4-1 and J is TRBJ1-1; 11 bases align to TRBD1. Germline V gives CDR1 MGHRA, CDR2 YSYEKL. This CDR3 has 15 amino acids. Trimming at V came to 2 bases and at J to 6 bases, leaving 5 bases not matched to a gene. In nucleotides, the CDR3 is TGCGCCAGCAGCCAACCGGGACAGGGGGAACCTGAAGCTTTCTTT. Translation: CASSQPGQGEPEAFF.

This clone showed up just a few times. The J gene is TRBJ2-3, the V gene TRBV7-2; 7 bases line up with TRBD2. This CDR3 region has 14 residues. V lost 11 bases to trimming and J lost 11 bases; unmatched junction nucleotides: 19. In germline, CDR1 is SGHTA, CDR2 FQGNSA. The CDR3 is CASKGRLGRGGQYF. The CDR3 nucleotides are TGTGCCTCAAAAGGGCGTCTGGGGAGGGGTGGGCAGTATTTT.

The V call is TRBV7-3, the J call TRBJ1-2; 8 positions match TRBD1. V lost 5 bases to trimming and J lost 8 bases; unmatched junction nucleotides: 10. Germline CDR1 is SGHTA and CDR2 is FQGTGA. This CDR3 has 14 residues. CDR3 DNA sequence: TGTGCCAGCAGCCTTCGACAGGGGAAGAGAGGCTACACCTTC. Translated: CASSLRQGKRGYTF. Using reference TRBV7-3 and TRBJ1-2 for the parts outside the CDR3, the full variable domain is GAGVSQTPSNKVTEKGKYVELRCDPISGHTALYWYRQSLGQGPEFLIYFQGTGAADDSGLPNDRFFAVRPEGSVSTLKIQRTERGDSAVYLCASSLRQGKRGYTFGSGTRLTVV.

The chain carries TRBV7-2 and TRBJ2-3; D is unresolved. V shed 2 bases and J shed 0 bases, with 3 bases lying between them. The CDR3 runs to 13 residues. Per the germline V gene, CDR1 is SGHTA and CDR2 is FQGNSA. In DNA, the CDR3 is TGTGCCAGCAGCTTACCTAGCACAGATACGCAGTATTTT. Translated, it gives CASSLPSTDTQYF.

V and J are TRBV30 and TRBJ1-1; D is undetermined. Deletions cut 0 bases from V and 1 base from J, with 6 bases between. This CDR3 has 13 residues. Germline assignment: CDR1 GTSNPN and CDR2 SVGIG (reference sequence). The CDR3 nucleotides are TGTGCCTGGAGTGTTTTCAGGAACACTGAAGCTTTCTTT. This translates into CAWSVFRNTEAFF. The full variable domain, rest sourced from reference TRBV30 and TRBJ1-1, is SQTIHQWPATLVQPVGSPLSLECTVEGTSNPNLYWYRQAAGRGLQLLFYSVGIGQISSEVPQNLSASRPQDRQFILSSKKLLLSDSGFYLCAWSVFRNTEAFFGQGTRLTVV.